This T cell receptor (beta chain) was identified during a study of T cells expressing NK-cell markers. Looking at the study overall: Researchers got TCR beta repertoires out of sorted CD3+CD56+NKG2C+, CD3+CD56+NKG2C- and CD3+CD56-NKG2C+ T cells.

Study observations and caveats: These clonotypes, the leaders elsewhere, also led the CD3+CD56-NKG2C+ fraction in a handful of donors.

As for this clonotype: Antigen unknown.

This CDR3 has 15 residues. Germline CDR1 WSHSY, CDR2 SAAADI. It was by 5'RACE template switching with UMIs that TCR beta cDNA was made. TCRdb reprocessed the 5' RACE reads and keeps a single row for each CDR3 protein, giving no DNA. The sample's table shows a few hundred thousand distinct CDR3 sequences. The TCR was taken from a man aged 18 to 69 in good health. V usage is TRBV10-2 and J usage is TRBJ1-6. Sequencing used blood T cells: a sorted CD56 or NKG2C T cell subset, CD4+ or CD8+ T cells, or bulk PBMC T cells (not recorded which). CDR3 in amino acids: CASSESTGSRSPLHF.